Below, 4 T cell receptor beta chains from the same sample are listed, as sequenced in a study of T-cell memory formation after mild COVID-19. TCRdb passed the 5' RACE reads through MiXCR, listing each CDR3 protein once. The sample lists over 120,000 distinct CDR3 sequences; approximately 25% were seen once. The material sequenced was PBMCs or a T cell subset sorted from them (not recorded which). The origin of the receptors is an adult woman who had mild COVID-19 (a few samples of this study predate the infection). Cell type and time point are not known.

The chain employs TRBV5-1 and TRBJ2-5; D is perhaps TRBD2 (6 bases). With 1 base removed from V and 4 bases from J, the gap between germline ends came to 29 bases. This CDR3 is 20 amino acids long. Germline V gene lookup returns CDR1 SGHRS and CDR2 YFSETQ. Here the CDR3 reads CASSLKDRSSPGRRGETQYF. Written as DNA, the CDR3 is TGCGCCAGCAGCTTGAAGGATCGTAGCAGCCCGGGGAGGAGAGGAGAGACCCAGTACTTC.

This chain uses TRBV4-3 with TRBJ2-3, with TRBD2 matching 8 bases. This CDR3 comprises 19 residues. Losses at the gene ends were 0 bases for V and 2 bases for J; bases not matched to a gene: 13. CDR1 and CDR2 (germline): LGHNA, YSLEER. Here the CDR3 reads CASSQDWAGAGVLTDTQYF. The CDR3 region has the DNA TGCGCCAGCAGCCAAGATTGGGCCGGAGCGGGAGTCCTCACAGATACGCAGTATTTT.

The V call is TRBV12-5, the J call TRBJ2-7, with 11 bases aligning to TRBD1. The CDR3 extends over 15 amino acids. Germline lookup yields CDR1 LGHNT and CDR2 FRNRAP. Trimming took 6 bases from V and 1 from J; bases not matched to a gene: 5. CDR3 region: CASGKGQGASYEQYF. CDR3 nucleotide sequence: TGTGCTAGTGGCAAAGGACAGGGGGCTTCCTACGAGCAGTACTTC.

This clonotype was seen only a few times. V and J are TRBV12-3 or TRBV12-4 and TRBJ2-5; 8 nucleotides agree with TRBD1. The CDR3 loop spans 14 amino acids. J was trimmed by 4 bases and V by 7 bases; bases with no gene match: 8. The CDR3 DNA sequence: TGTGCCAGCACAGACGAGACAGGGGTAGAGACCCAGTACTTC. This sequence encodes CASTDETGVETQYF.